This T cell receptor (beta chain) was observed in a study of blood T cell repertoires in COVID-19 (dated by TCRdb to 2018 to 2021). Regarding the complete study: The collaborator samples originated in the United States, Italy and Spain and spanned the acute and convalescent phases of COVID-19. The material from the prospective study consisted of cDNA or gDNA derived from T cells, B-cell-depleted T cells, or PBMCs. Nearly every sample came with metadata listing a de-identified subject ID, COVID-19 status, age in years and sex. Samples were obtained from the ongoing ImmuneRACE study (first 160 participants) and from over 1,000 subjects provided by 6 global collaborators. Where HLA class I and class II types were available, the types were taken from metadata supplied by the sample provider, not from assay-based typing. The dataset comprised deeply sampled blood TCRbeta repertoires from subjects exposed to, actively infected with, or recovered from COVID-19. The repertoires were released in a freely available public database meant as a resource for research on the immune response to SARS-CoV-2. What the authors observed across the whole study: How much clinical and demographic metadata was included differed by source and by participant, and the metadata was provided uncurated.

On this clone: The clone's antigen remains unknown. Base-call qualities are not available, and no considerably larger clone is one nucleotide away.

Spanning cysteine to phenylalanine, the CDR3 consists of 15 amino acids. Only the CDR3 region is kept as DNA, spanning 45 bases read in frame from base 1. The trim is 3 bases for V and 3 bases for J, with a gap of 12 bases between the germline ends. The germline V gene provides CDR1 MDHEN and CDR2 SYDVKM. TCRbeta CDR3 regions were amplified from genomic DNA by means of the immunoSEQ Assay, a bias-controlled multiplex PCR. For the original study's pipeline: The number of nucleated cells in each sample was estimated by amplification of reference gene primers within the assay. Sequence reads were collapsed and filtered to measure the absolute abundance of every unique TCRbeta CDR3 rearrangement. For each sample, productive Simpson clonality was calculated by taking the square root of Simpson's diversity index across productive rearrangements. As stored in TCRdb, this immuneACCESS dataset retains in-frame rearrangements with V and J assigned. A fraction of the clones does not appear; measured against another copy, unresolved V genes explain less than half of the discrepancy, and the remainder lacks a known reason. V and J calls plus clone size are reproduced from that table; the DNA served to infer D and trimming. The sample data list 150,000 to 200,000 clones, and about 90% of these were observed just once. The ten largest clones capture 7% of the sample.

Enrolling through a virtual design, the prospective study's participants ranged in age from roughly 18 to 95 years and lived across around 25 United States geographic areas. Cohort assignment in the prospective study relied on participant-reported clinical history from a screening survey and a study questionnaire. For ImmuneRACE Cohort 3, a participant was defined as recovered based on two consecutive negative NP/OP PCR tests, clearance by a healthcare professional, or resolution of symptoms. In the prospective study, mobile phlebotomists collected whole blood, serum and a nasopharyngeal or oropharyngeal swab from each participant. Participants in the prospective study had the option to provide additional blood draws and questionnaires over an approximately 2-month period. Before DNA extraction, prospective study blood samples were shipped either frozen or at room temperature.

The clonotype was recovered from a woman between 50 and 59 years old who had recovered from COVID-19. The chain employs TRBV28 and TRBJ2-1; a tentative D match to TRBD2 spans 5 bases. The sequenced sample was PBMCs or T cells enriched from blood (not recorded which). CDR3 reads: CASSFGSSSYNEQFF. The DNA sequence follows: TGTGCCAGCAGTTTTGGGAGTTCAAGCTACAATGAGCAGTTCTTC.